The 15 T cell receptor beta chains presented below share a single source sample, sequenced in a study of shared clonotypes between healthy human individuals. The table came from immunoSEQ multiplex PCR; TCRdb's copy has only in-frame clones and leaves some out. The table shows roughly 760,000 clones, with around 74% occurring only once. Sequenced input: memory CD4+ T cells sorted from blood. This sample's subset: CD45RA-negative fraction. Receptors were obtained from a woman in her thirties in good health.

This chain links TRBV7-9 with TRBJ2-5; 12 nucleotides agree with TRBD1. The germline V gene has CDR1 SEHNR and CDR2 FQNEAQ (reference sequence). Germline trimming cut 1 base from V and 3 bases from J; bases unmatched to any gene: 12. This CDR3 comprises 19 residues. CDR3 residues: CASSLGAYRDRGREETQYF. In DNA form, the CDR3 reads TGTGCCAGCAGCTTAGGGGCTTACCGGGACAGGGGGCGCGAAGAGACCCAGTACTTC.

V is TRBV7-2 and J is TRBJ2-3; D unclear. CDR1 is SGHTA, CDR2 FQGNSA, per germline. V lost 4 bases, J lost 0 bases, and 11 bases lay in between. CDR3 length: 15 residues. The DNA of the CDR3 is TGTGCCAGCAGCTCGACTGGCCTTAGCACAGATACGCAGTATTTT. As protein: CASSSTGLSTDTQYF. The variable domain in full, with the rest retrieved from reference TRBV7-2 and TRBJ2-3, is GAGVSQSPSNKVTEKGKDVELRCDPISGHTALYWYRQSLGQGLEFLIYFQGNSAPDKSGLPSDRFSAERTGGSVSTLTIQRTQQEDSAVYLCASSSTGLSTDTQYFGPGTRLTVL.

This clone was found many times. The chain has TRBV5-4 and TRBJ2-3, with 13 bases aligning to TRBD2. Per the germline V gene, CDR1 is SGHNT and CDR2 is YYREEE (reference sequence). This CDR3 contains 17 residues. V was pared by 0 bases and J by 3 bases, with 4 bases of the junction left unmatched. The CDR3 region is CASSLGGLAGETDTQYF. The DNA for the CDR3 is TGTGCCAGCAGCTTGGGTGGACTAGCGGGAGAGACAGATACGCAGTATTTT.

The CDR3 nucleotides read TGTGCCAGCAGTCCAGCGGGAGGGAGCTCCTACGAGCAGTACTTC. This gives the protein CASSPAGGSSYEQYF. The V and J genes are TRBV6-6 and TRBJ2-7, with 10 bases matching TRBD2. There are 15 residues in the CDR3. The V segment lost 5 bases and the J segment 0 bases; nucleotides outside the gene matches: 4. Germline CDR1 and CDR2: MNHNY and SVGAGI (reference sequence).

The genes are TRBV7-8 and TRBJ2-5; 7 bases fit TRBD1. The germline gives CDR1 SGHVS, CDR2 FQNEAQ. J was trimmed by 5 bases and V by 5 bases; bases with no gene match: 8. This CDR3 has 14 residues. CDR3: CASSTRQGLETQYF. CDR3 bases: TGTGCCAGCAGCACCCGACAGGGTCTGGAGACCCAGTACTTC.

This clone was seen only once. The CDR3 nucleotides read TGTGCCAGCAGCGTAGAGAGCGGGAGAGGGTACAATGAGCAGTTCTTC. Translating gives CASSVESGRGYNEQFF. The V and J genes are TRBV9 and TRBJ2-1, with 8 nucleotides matching TRBD2. Per germline, CDR1 SGDLS and CDR2 YYNGEE. V was clipped by 0 bases and J by 4 bases; unmatched bases: 6. This CDR3 region has 16 residues. The full variable domain, rest sourced from reference TRBV9 and TRBJ2-1, is DSGVTQTPKHLITATGQRVTLRCSPRSGDLSVYWYQQSLDQGLQFLIQYYNGEERAKGNILERFSAQQFPDLHSELNLSSLELGDSALYFCASSVESGRGYNEQFFGPGTRLTVL.

The V call is TRBV5-1, the J call TRBJ1-1, with D uncertain. The germline V gene has CDR1 SGHRS and CDR2 YFSETQ. V was clipped by 5 bases and J by 8 bases, with 16 bases between them. CDR3 length equals 13 residues. The CDR3 loop is CASRTLTRPEAFF. CDR3 nucleotide sequence: TGCGCCAGCAGGACCCTAACACGACCCGAAGCTTTCTTT.

This clone was seen more than once but under ten times. This chain connects TRBV27 to TRBJ2-5; 8 nucleotides line up with TRBD2. V shed 2 bases, J shed 4 bases, and the junction held 6 bases outside the gene matches. The CDR3 has 15 residues. CDR1 is MNHEY, CDR2 SMNVEV, per germline (reference sequence). Here the CDR3 reads CASSLTGREVETQYF. The CDR3 DNA is TGTGCCAGCAGTTTAACCGGGAGGGAAGTAGAGACCCAGTACTTC.

J is TRBJ1-2 and V is TRBV28; D is possibly TRBD1 (5 bases). There are 12 residues in the CDR3. Germline V lookup: CDR1 MDHEN, CDR2 SYDVKM. Trimming pared 6 bases from V and 8 bases from J, leaving 13 bases between. The CDR3 DNA follows: TGTGCCAGCAGGCCTGTAGGGGAGGGCTACACCTTC. Translated: CASRPVGEGYTF.

This clone was observed a few times. V gene TRBV28 combines with J gene TRBJ2-7; the D gene is possibly TRBD1 (5 bases). Trimming pared 10 bases from V and 5 bases from J, leaving 12 bases between. Germline V gene data show CDR1 as MDHEN and CDR2 as SYDVKM. The CDR3 contains 11 residues. The CDR3: CATQGGHEQYF. CDR3 nucleotides: TGTGCCACCCAGGGTGGCCACGAGCAGTACTTC.

The V and J genes are TRBV28 and TRBJ1-4; D remains unclear. There are 18 residues in the CDR3. The V and J ends lost 2 bases and 0 bases respectively, with 16 bases between them. The V gene's germline CDR1 is MDHEN and CDR2 SYDVKM. The CDR3 DNA reads TGTGCCAGCAGTTTAGCGCTCGGGGTATTCGCAACTAATGAAAAACTGTTTTTT. It yields the protein CASSLALGVFATNEKLFF.

The chain has TRBV27 and TRBJ2-1, with 10 nucleotides matching TRBD2. Germline-derived CDR1 and CDR2 are MNHEY and SMNVEV (reference sequence). Trimming took 4 bases from V and 4 from J; bases not matched to a gene: 10. The CDR3 spans 17 residues. The CDR3 nucleotides are TGTGCCAGCAGTTCAACTAGCGGGATGGGGCCGTACAATGAGCAGTTCTTC. Translating it yields CASSSTSGMGPYNEQFF.

With respect to this clone: Other DNA sequences in this sample translate to the same CDR3. This rearrangement joins TRBV7-9 to TRBJ2-1, with a weak D call TRBD2 (5 bases). The CDR3 is 16 amino acids. Trimming took off 5 bases at V and 0 bases at J, with 14 bases between the two ends. Germline V gene sequence: CDR1 SEHNR, CDR2 FQNEAQ (reference sequence). CDR3 amino acids: CASSPRGGSSYNEQFF. CDR3 sequence (DNA): TGTGCCAGCAGCCCCCGCGGTGGGAGCTCCTACAATGAGCAGTTCTTC.

The J gene is TRBJ2-3, the V gene TRBV10-2, with 9 bases identical to TRBD2. Germline V lookup: CDR1 WSHSY, CDR2 SAAADI. V shed 8 bases and J 8 bases; nucleotides not matched to a gene: 8. There are 13 residues in the CDR3. The DNA of the CDR3 is TGCGCCAGCTGGACTAGCGTAGGAGCTACGCAGTATTTT. This codes for CASWTSVGATQYF.

The V gene is TRBV4-1, the J gene TRBJ2-7, with TRBD2 identical over 11 bases. Germline CDR1 reads MGHRA; CDR2 reads YSYEKL. The CDR3 extends over 16 amino acids. After removal of 1 base from V and 1 base from J, the junction contained 3 bases not matched to a gene. CDR3 sequence reads: CASSQGGTSGSYEQYF. In nucleotides, the CDR3 is TGCGCCAGCAGCCAAGGGGGGACTAGCGGTTCCTACGAGCAGTACTTC.